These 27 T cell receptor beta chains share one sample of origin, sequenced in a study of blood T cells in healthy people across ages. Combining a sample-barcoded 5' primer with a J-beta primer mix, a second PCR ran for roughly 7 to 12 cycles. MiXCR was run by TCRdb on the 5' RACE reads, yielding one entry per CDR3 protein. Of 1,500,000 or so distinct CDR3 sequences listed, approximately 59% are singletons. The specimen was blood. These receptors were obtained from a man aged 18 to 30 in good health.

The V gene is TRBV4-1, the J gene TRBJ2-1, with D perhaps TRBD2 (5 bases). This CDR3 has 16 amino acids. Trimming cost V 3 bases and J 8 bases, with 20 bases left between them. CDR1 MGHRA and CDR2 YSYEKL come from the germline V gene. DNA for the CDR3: TGCGCCAGCAGCCATACGAGCGGCCCCAGGATCGATGAGCAGTTCTTC. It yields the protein CASSHTSGPRIDEQFF.

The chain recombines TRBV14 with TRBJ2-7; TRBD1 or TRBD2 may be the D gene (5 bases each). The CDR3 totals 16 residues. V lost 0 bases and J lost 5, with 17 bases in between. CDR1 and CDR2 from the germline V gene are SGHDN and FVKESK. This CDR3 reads CASSQDKGPKPDEQYF. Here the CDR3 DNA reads TGTGCCAGCAGCCAAGATAAGGGACCTAAGCCCGACGAGCAGTACTTC.

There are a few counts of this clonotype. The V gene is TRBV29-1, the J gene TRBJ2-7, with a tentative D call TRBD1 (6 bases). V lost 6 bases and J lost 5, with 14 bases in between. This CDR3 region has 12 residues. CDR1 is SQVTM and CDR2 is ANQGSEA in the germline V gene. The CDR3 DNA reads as TGCAGCGTAGTTATACAGGGAAACGAGCAGTACTTC. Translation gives CSVVIQGNEQYF.

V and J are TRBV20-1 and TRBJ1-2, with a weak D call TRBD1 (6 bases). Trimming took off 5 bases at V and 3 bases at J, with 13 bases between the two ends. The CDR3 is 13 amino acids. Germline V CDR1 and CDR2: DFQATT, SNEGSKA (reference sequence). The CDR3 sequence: CSAQRGDDYGYTF. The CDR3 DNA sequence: TGCAGTGCTCAAAGGGGGGACGACTATGGCTACACCTTC.

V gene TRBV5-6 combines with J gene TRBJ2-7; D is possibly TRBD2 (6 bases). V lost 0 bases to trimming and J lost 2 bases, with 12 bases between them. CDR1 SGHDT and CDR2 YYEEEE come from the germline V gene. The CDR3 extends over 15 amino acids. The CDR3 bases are TGTGCCAGCAGCTTGGGGGGCGGGAAAACCTACGAGCAGTACTTC. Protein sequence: CASSLGGGKTYEQYF.

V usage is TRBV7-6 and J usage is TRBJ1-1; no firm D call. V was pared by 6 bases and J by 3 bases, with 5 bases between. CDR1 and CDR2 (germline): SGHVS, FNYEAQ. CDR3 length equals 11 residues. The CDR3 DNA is TGTGCCAGCAGTAGTGACACTGAAGCTTTCTTT. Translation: CASSSDTEAFF.

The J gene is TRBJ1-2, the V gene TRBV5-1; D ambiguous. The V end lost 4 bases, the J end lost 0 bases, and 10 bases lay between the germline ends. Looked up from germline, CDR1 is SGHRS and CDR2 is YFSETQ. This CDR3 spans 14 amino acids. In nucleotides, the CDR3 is TGCGCCAGCAGCGCAAACGGGGCTAACTATGGCTACACCTTC. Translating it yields CASSANGANYGYTF.

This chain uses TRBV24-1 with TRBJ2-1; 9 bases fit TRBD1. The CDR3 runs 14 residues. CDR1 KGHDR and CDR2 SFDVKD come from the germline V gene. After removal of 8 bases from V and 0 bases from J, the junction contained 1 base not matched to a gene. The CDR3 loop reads CATMTGGSYNEQFF. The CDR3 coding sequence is TGTGCCACCATGACAGGGGGCTCCTACAATGAGCAGTTCTTC.

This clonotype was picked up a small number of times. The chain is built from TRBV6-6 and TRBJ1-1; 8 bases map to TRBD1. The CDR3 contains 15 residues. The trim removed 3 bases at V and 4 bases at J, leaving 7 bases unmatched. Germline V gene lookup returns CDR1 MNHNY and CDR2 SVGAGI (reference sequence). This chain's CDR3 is CASSYVTGEFTEAFF. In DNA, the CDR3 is TGTGCCAGCAGTTATGTGACAGGGGAGTTCACTGAAGCTTTCTTT.

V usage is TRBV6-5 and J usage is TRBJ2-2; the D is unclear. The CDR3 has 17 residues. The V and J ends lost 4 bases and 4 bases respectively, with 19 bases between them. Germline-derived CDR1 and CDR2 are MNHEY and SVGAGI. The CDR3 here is CASSSQPTRRTTGELFF. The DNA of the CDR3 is TGTGCCAGCAGTTCCCAACCCACACGAAGGACCACCGGGGAGCTGTTTTTT.

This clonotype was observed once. CDR3: CASSGLAGPPSGELFF. Here the CDR3 DNA reads TGTGCCAGCAGTGGACTAGCGGGCCCACCCAGCGGGGAGCTGTTTTTT. The chain carries TRBV6-1 and TRBJ2-2, with 10 bases fitting TRBD2. The germline CDR1 and CDR2 sequences are MNHNS and SASEGT. The CDR3 contains 16 residues. The V segment lost 4 bases and the J segment 7 bases; nucleotides outside the gene matches: 9.

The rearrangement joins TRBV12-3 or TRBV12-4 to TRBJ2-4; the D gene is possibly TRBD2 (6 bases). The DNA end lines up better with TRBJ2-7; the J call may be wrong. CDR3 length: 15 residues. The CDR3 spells CASSYRDSDVYEQYF. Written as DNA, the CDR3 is TGTGCCAGCAGCTACCGGGACTCGGACGTCTACGAGCAGTACTTC.

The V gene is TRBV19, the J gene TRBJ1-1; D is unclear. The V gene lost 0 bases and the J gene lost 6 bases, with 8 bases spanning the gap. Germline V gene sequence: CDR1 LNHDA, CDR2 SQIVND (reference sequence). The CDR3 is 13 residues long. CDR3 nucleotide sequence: TGTGCCAGTAGTATAGAAGGAGGGTCTGAAGCTTTCTTT. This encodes CASSIEGGSEAFF. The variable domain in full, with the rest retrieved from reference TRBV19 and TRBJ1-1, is DGGITQSPKYLFRKEGQNVTLSCEQNLNHDAMYWYRQDPGQGLRLIYYSQIVNDFQKGDIAEGYSVSREKKESFPLTVTSAQKNPTAFYLCASSIEGGSEAFFGQGTRLTVV.

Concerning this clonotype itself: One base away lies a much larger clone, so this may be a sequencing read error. The CDR3 region has the DNA TGCAGCGTTGAATGGAACACTGAAGCTTTCTTT. Translated, it gives CSVEWNTEAFF. This sequence joins TRBV29-1 and TRBJ1-1; D unresolved. The CDR3 is 11 amino acids. Looked up from germline, CDR1 is SQVTM and CDR2 is ANQGSEA. V lost 2 bases and J 1 base, leaving 2 bases between the germline ends.

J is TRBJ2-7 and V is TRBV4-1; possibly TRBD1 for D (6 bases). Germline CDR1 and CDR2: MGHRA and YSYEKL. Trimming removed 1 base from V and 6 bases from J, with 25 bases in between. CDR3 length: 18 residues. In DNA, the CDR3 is TGCGCCAGCAGCCAAGGCATGCAACTGGGAGTCAGGGGACGCGAGCAGTACTTC. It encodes CASSQGMQLGVRGREQYF.

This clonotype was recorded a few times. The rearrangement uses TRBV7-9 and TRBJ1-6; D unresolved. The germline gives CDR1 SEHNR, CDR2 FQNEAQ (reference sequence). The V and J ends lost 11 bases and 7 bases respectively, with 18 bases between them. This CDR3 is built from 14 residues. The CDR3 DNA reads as TGTGCCTCTACACCGGGTCGAGAGAATTCACCCCTCCACTTT. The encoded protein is CASTPGRENSPLHF.

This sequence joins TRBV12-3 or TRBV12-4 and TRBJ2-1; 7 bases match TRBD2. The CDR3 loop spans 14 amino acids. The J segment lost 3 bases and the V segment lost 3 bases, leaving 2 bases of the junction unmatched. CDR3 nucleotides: TGTGCCAGCAGTTTTAGGGACTACTACAATGAGCAGTTCTTC. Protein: CASSFRDYYNEQFF.

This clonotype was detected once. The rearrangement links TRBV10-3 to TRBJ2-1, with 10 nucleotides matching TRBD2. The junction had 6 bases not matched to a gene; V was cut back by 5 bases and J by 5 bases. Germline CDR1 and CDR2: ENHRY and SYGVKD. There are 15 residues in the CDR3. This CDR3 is CAISSGTSENNEQFF. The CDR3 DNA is TGTGCCATCAGTTCCGGGACTAGCGAAAACAATGAGCAGTTCTTC.

The CDR3 loop is CSVDAGSNTEAFF. In DNA form, the CDR3 reads TGCAGCGTTGACGCAGGGTCGAACACTGAAGCTTTCTTT. V usage is TRBV29-1 and J usage is TRBJ1-1, with D maybe TRBD1 (5 bases). This CDR3 is 13 amino acids long. Germline CDR1 reads SQVTM; CDR2 reads ANQGSEA. The germline V and J ends were trimmed by 3 bases and 1 base, with 9 bases remaining between them.

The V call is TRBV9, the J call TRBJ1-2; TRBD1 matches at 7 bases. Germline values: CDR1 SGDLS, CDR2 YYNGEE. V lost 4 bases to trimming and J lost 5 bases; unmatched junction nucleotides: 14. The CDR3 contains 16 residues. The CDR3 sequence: CASSPSSTGRTYGYTF. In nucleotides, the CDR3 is TGTGCCAGCAGCCCCAGTTCGACAGGGCGGACATATGGCTACACCTTC.

CDR3 in DNA: TGTGCCAGCAGCTTGTCTACCCCTGACTCCTACGAGCAGTACTTC. Amino acids: CASSLSTPDSYEQYF. V usage is TRBV5-6 and J usage is TRBJ2-7; D not certain. The V gene lost 1 base and the J gene lost 0 bases, with 11 bases spanning the gap. Germline-derived CDR1 and CDR2 are SGHDT and YYEEEE. CDR3 length equals 15 residues.

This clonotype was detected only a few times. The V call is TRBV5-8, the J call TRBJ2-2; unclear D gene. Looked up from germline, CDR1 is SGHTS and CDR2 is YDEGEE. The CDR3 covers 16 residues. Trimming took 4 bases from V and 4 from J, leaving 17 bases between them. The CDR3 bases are TGTGCCAGCAGCCGACACCTACGGAAGGCCACCGGGGAGCTGTTTTTT. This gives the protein CASSRHLRKATGELFF.

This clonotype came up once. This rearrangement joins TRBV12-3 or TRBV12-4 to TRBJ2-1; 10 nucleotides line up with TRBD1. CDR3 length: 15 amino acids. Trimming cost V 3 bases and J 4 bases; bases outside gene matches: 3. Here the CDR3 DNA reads TGTGCCAGCAGTTTTGGGACAGGGGTATACAATGAGCAGTTCTTC. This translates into CASSFGTGVYNEQFF.

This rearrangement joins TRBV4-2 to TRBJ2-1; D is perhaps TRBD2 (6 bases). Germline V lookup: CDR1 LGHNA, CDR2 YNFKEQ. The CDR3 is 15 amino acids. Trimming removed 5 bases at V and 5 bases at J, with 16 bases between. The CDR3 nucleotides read TGTGCCAGCAGCGGAGGGAAGGGGCCCAACAATGAGCAGTTCTTC. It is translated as CASSGGKGPNNEQFF.

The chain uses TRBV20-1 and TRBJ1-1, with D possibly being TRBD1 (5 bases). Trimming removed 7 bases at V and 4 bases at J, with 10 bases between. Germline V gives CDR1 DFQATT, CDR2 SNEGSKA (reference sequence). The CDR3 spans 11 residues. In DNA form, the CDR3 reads TGCAGTGAGGGGTCTCGCACTGAAGCTTTCTTT. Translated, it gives CSEGSRTEAFF.

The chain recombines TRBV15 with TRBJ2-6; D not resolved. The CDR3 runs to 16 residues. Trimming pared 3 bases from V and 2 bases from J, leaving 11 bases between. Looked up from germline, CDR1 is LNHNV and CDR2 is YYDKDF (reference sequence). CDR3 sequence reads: CATSSSLRTGANVLTF. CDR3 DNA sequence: TGTGCCACCAGCAGTAGCTTGAGAACTGGGGCCAACGTCCTGACTTTC.

The CDR3 sequence is CASSQRRGDNEQFF. CDR3 bases: TGTGCCAGCAGCCAGCGGCGGGGGGATAATGAGCAGTTCTTC. The chain has TRBV11-2 and TRBJ2-1; 8 bases match TRBD2. The junction had 7 bases not matched to a gene; V was cut back by 5 bases and J by 7 bases. The CDR3 covers 14 residues. Germline V gene data show CDR1 as SGHAT and CDR2 as FQNNGV.